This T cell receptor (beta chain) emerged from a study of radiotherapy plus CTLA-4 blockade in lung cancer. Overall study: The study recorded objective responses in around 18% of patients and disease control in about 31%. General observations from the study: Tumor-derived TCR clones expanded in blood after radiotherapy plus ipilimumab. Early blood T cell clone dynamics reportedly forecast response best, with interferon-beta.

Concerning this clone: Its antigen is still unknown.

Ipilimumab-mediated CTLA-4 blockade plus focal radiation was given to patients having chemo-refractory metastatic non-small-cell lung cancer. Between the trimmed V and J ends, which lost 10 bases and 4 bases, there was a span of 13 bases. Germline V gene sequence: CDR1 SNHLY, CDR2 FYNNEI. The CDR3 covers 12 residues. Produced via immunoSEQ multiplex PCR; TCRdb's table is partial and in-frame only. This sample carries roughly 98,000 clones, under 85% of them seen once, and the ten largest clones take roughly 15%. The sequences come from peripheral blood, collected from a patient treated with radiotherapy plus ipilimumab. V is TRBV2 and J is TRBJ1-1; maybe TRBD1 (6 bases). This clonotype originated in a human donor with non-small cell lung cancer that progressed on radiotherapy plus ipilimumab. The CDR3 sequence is CATTEGGTEAFF. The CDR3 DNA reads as TGTGCCACGACGGAGGGGGGCACTGAAGCTTTCTTT.